A selection of T cell receptor beta chains follows, all from one sample in a study of T cells in Graves' hyperthyroidism and ophthalmopathy. Using its own MiXCR run on the multiplex PCR reads, TCRdb lists one record per CDR3 protein. The table records 600,000 to 850,000 distinct CDR3 sequences, roughly a sixth of them present only once. The specimen was blood. The receptors shown here come from a woman aged 45 to 65 with Graves' hyperthyroidism that later progressed to Graves' ophthalmopathy. CDR3s include the opening cysteine and the closing phenylalanine or tryptophan. The D gene is left open where the match is weak. Only part of the rows carry a size: once, few, many, or a class if the clone is expanded.

cdr3_aa: CASSEWAVTYEQYF
cdr3_nt: TGTGCCAGCAGTGAATGGGCGGTTACCTACGAGCAGTACTTC
v_call: TRBV6-1
j_call: TRBJ2-7
clone_size: few
d_call: .

cdr3_aa: CASSTGHLNTEAFF
cdr3_nt: TGTGCCAGCAGTACGGGACACCTGAACACTGAAGCTTTCTTT
v_call: TRBV6-1
j_call: TRBJ1-1
clone_size: .
d_call: .

cdr3_aa: CASSLVAGGLNYGYTF
cdr3_nt: TGCGCCAGCAGCTTGGTTGCAGGGGGCCTTAACTATGGCTACACCTTC
v_call: TRBV5-1
j_call: TRBJ1-2
clone_size: .
d_call: TRBD1

cdr3_aa: CASSEFPWREYSNQPQHF
cdr3_nt: TGTGCCAGCAGTGAATTTCCCTGGAGGGAATATAGCAATCAGCCCCAGCATTTT
v_call: TRBV6-1
j_call: TRBJ1-5
clone_size: .
d_call: .

cdr3_aa: CASSQDIGRGLAGYEQYF
cdr3_nt: TGTGCCAGCAGCCAAGATATCGGACGCGGACTAGCGGGTTACGAGCAGTACTTC
v_call: TRBV4-2
j_call: TRBJ2-7
clone_size: .
d_call: TRBD2

cdr3_aa: CSAREPTGGRNQPQHF
cdr3_nt: TGCAGTGCTAGAGAGCCTACAGGGGGTCGCAATCAGCCCCAGCATTTT
v_call: TRBV20-1
j_call: TRBJ1-5
clone_size: few
d_call: TRBD1

cdr3_aa: CASEVEGGLSGANVLTF
cdr3_nt: TGTGCCAGCGAAGTAGAGGGTGGCCTCTCTGGGGCCAACGTCCTGACTTTC
v_call: TRBV7-9
j_call: TRBJ2-6
clone_size: few
d_call: .

cdr3_aa: CSVDPGTGSPDEQYF
cdr3_nt: TGCAGCGTTGATCCCGGGACAGGTTCCCCCGACGAGCAGTACTTC
v_call: TRBV29-1
j_call: TRBJ2-7
clone_size: .
d_call: TRBD1

cdr3_aa: CASSTQPREQSHGYTF
cdr3_nt: TGTGCCAGCAGCACACAACCCCGGGAGCAGTCTCATGGCTACACCTTC
v_call: TRBV13
j_call: TRBJ1-2
clone_size: .
d_call: .

cdr3_aa: CASSPARIPNEKLFF
cdr3_nt: TGTGCCAGCTCACCAGCCAGGATCCCTAATGAAAAACTGTTTTTT
v_call: TRBV18
j_call: TRBJ1-4
clone_size: .
d_call: .

cdr3_aa: CASRERQGSYEQYF
cdr3_nt: TGTGCCAGCCGCGAGAGACAGGGCTCCTACGAGCAGTACTTC
v_call: TRBV18
j_call: TRBJ2-7
clone_size: .
d_call: TRBD1

cdr3_aa: CASSFKPGQRQYGYTF
cdr3_nt: TGTGCCAGCAGCTTTAAGCCGGGACAGCGGCAGTATGGCTACACCTTC
v_call: TRBV5-6
j_call: TRBJ1-2
clone_size: few
d_call: TRBD1

cdr3_aa: CASSRTGDSGNTIYF
cdr3_nt: TGTGCCAGCAGCCGGACAGGAGACTCTGGAAACACCATATATTTT
v_call: TRBV3-1
j_call: TRBJ1-3
clone_size: many
d_call: TRBD1

cdr3_aa: CASGQEGPGTGGNTEAFF
cdr3_nt: TGCGCCAGCGGCCAAGAGGGCCCCGGGACAGGGGGCAACACTGAAGCTTTCTTT
v_call: TRBV7-3
j_call: TRBJ1-1
clone_size: once
d_call: TRBD1

cdr3_aa: CASSLGNLNEKLFF
cdr3_nt: TGCGCCAGCAGCCTCGGGAATCTTAATGAAAAACTGTTTTTT
v_call: TRBV4-1
j_call: TRBJ1-4
clone_size: .
d_call: .

cdr3_aa: CASSPNRGYEQYF
cdr3_nt: TGTGCCAGCAGCCCTAACAGGGGCTACGAGCAGTACTTC
v_call: TRBV9
j_call: TRBJ2-7
clone_size: few
d_call: TRBD1

cdr3_aa: CSARDRTGWTEAFF
cdr3_nt: TGCAGTGCTAGAGATCGGACAGGTTGGACTGAAGCTTTCTTT
v_call: TRBV20-1
j_call: TRBJ1-1
clone_size: .
d_call: TRBD1

cdr3_aa: CASSFSGTEKEQFF
cdr3_nt: TGTGCCAGCAGCTTTTCCGGGACAGAGAAAGAGCAGTTCTTC
v_call: TRBV11-2
j_call: TRBJ2-1
clone_size: many
d_call: TRBD1

cdr3_aa: CASSWRTDMNTEAFF
cdr3_nt: TGTGCCAGCAGCTGGCGGACGGACATGAACACTGAAGCTTTCTTT
v_call: TRBV5-6
j_call: TRBJ1-1
clone_size: many
d_call: .

cdr3_aa: CASTPPGGGNYGYTF
cdr3_nt: TGTGCCAGCACTCCGCCGGGCGGAGGTAACTATGGCTACACCTTC
v_call: TRBV7-9
j_call: TRBJ1-2
clone_size: many
d_call: .

cdr3_aa: CASSFFGGLTDTQYF
cdr3_nt: TGTGCCAGCAGCTTTTTCGGGGGCCTCACAGATACGCAGTATTTT
v_call: TRBV7-2
j_call: TRBJ2-3
clone_size: many
d_call: .

cdr3_aa: CASSRETGYGYTF
cdr3_nt: TGTGCCAGCAGCCGCGAAACAGGGTACGGCTACACCTTC
v_call: TRBV13
j_call: TRBJ1-2
clone_size: few
d_call: .

cdr3_aa: CASSSKGASGGTGELFF
cdr3_nt: TGCGCCAGCAGCTCCAAAGGGGCTAGCGGGGGCACCGGGGAGCTGTTTTTT
v_call: TRBV5-1
j_call: TRBJ2-2
clone_size: .
d_call: TRBD2

cdr3_aa: CASTLAGATTRQFF
cdr3_nt: TGTGCCAGCACCTTAGCGGGAGCTACAACAAGACAGTTCTTC
v_call: TRBV12-3/TRBV12-4
j_call: TRBJ2-1
clone_size: many
d_call: TRBD2

cdr3_aa: CASSGGLNEQFF
cdr3_nt: TGTGCCAGCAGCGGGGGTTTGAATGAGCAGTTCTTC
v_call: TRBV6-1
j_call: TRBJ2-1
clone_size: many
d_call: .

cdr3_aa: CASSSTGAQGSTEAFF
cdr3_nt: TGTGCCAGCAGCTCCACGGGCGCACAGGGGAGCACTGAAGCTTTCTTT
v_call: TRBV7-6
j_call: TRBJ1-1
clone_size: many
d_call: TRBD1

cdr3_aa: CASSPGTSGTCEQYF
cdr3_nt: TGTGCCAGCAGCCCCGGGACTAGCGGGACTTGCGAGCAGTACTTC
v_call: TRBV14
j_call: TRBJ2-7
clone_size: .
d_call: TRBD2

cdr3_aa: CASSPRDIHSNQPQHF
cdr3_nt: TGTGCCAGCAGCCCCAGGGACATCCATAGCAATCAGCCCCAGCATTTT
v_call: TRBV7-3
j_call: TRBJ1-5
clone_size: many
d_call: .

cdr3_aa: CSARGTSGEYEQYF
cdr3_nt: TGCAGTGCTAGAGGGACTAGCGGGGAATACGAGCAGTACTTC
v_call: TRBV20-1
j_call: TRBJ2-7
clone_size: many
d_call: TRBD2

cdr3_aa: CASSLPSGYEQYF
cdr3_nt: TGTGCCAGCAGCTTGCCTAGCGGTTACGAGCAGTACTTC
v_call: TRBV5-6
j_call: TRBJ2-7
clone_size: .
d_call: TRBD2

cdr3_aa: CASSLGSKYNEQFF
cdr3_nt: TGTGCCAGCAGCTTAGGATCCAAATACAATGAGCAGTTCTTC
v_call: TRBV7-9
j_call: TRBJ2-1
clone_size: many
d_call: .

cdr3_aa: CASRRSRTGELFF
cdr3_nt: TGTGCCAGTAGACGTAGTAGGACCGGGGAGCTGTTTTTT
v_call: TRBV19
j_call: TRBJ2-2
clone_size: .
d_call: .

cdr3_aa: CASSLTSGNTIYF
cdr3_nt: TGTGCCAGCAGCTTGACTTCTGGAAACACCATATATTTT
v_call: TRBV5-6
j_call: TRBJ1-3
clone_size: many
d_call: .

cdr3_aa: CASSPLTGRHAGEQFF
cdr3_nt: TGTGCCAGCAGCCCCCTTACGGGACGACATGCGGGTGAGCAGTTCTTC
v_call: TRBV7-3
j_call: TRBJ2-1
clone_size: few
d_call: .

cdr3_aa: CASSPDVGQAYEQYF
cdr3_nt: TGTGCCAGCTCACCCGACGTGGGACAGGCCTACGAGCAGTACTTC
v_call: TRBV18
j_call: TRBJ2-7
clone_size: .
d_call: TRBD1

cdr3_aa: CASSGSPSLAGSTDTQYF
cdr3_nt: TGCGCCAGCAGCGGGTCCCCTTCACTAGCGGGGAGCACAGATACGCAGTATTTT
v_call: TRBV5-1
j_call: TRBJ2-3
clone_size: many
d_call: TRBD2

cdr3_aa: CASSYSGQGGETQYF
cdr3_nt: TGTGCCAGCAGTTACTCCGGACAGGGAGGGGAGACCCAGTACTTC
v_call: TRBV6-5
j_call: TRBJ2-5
clone_size: .
d_call: .

cdr3_aa: CASSLGVFNEQFF
cdr3_nt: TGTGCCAGCAGCTTAGGGGTATTCAATGAGCAGTTCTTC
v_call: TRBV11-3
j_call: TRBJ2-1
clone_size: many
d_call: .

cdr3_aa: CASSLGSAHNEQFF
cdr3_nt: TGCGCCAGCAGTCTGGGGTCGGCCCACAATGAGCAGTTCTTC
v_call: TRBV5-1
j_call: TRBJ2-1
clone_size: many
d_call: .

cdr3_aa: CASSFGLGNTEAFF
cdr3_nt: TGTGCCAGCAGTTTTGGGTTGGGGAACACTGAAGCTTTCTTT
v_call: TRBV12-3/TRBV12-4
j_call: TRBJ1-1
clone_size: many
d_call: .